These 25 T cell receptor beta chains came from one sample sequenced in a study of technical replicates of blood from a handful of donors. The method was immunoSEQ multiplex PCR; TCRdb's version includes in-frame clones alone and lacks a portion of them. The sample lists just over 95,000 clones; about 95% were seen once. What was sequenced was T cells isolated from PBMCs. These TCRs come from a human donor in good health.

The chain recombines TRBV5-1 with TRBJ2-1; 14 nucleotides agree with TRBD2. Germline V lookup: CDR1 SGHRS, CDR2 YFSETQ. There are 16 residues in the CDR3. V lost 2 bases and J lost 8; bases outside the gene matches: 6. The chain's CDR3 is CASSFQGTSGSDEQFF. The CDR3 region has the DNA TGCGCCAGCAGCTTCCAGGGGACTAGCGGGAGTGATGAGCAGTTCTTC.

The chain couples TRBV11-3 to TRBJ2-7, with D unresolved. The germline V gene encodes CDR1 SGHNT and CDR2 YENEEA. This CDR3 contains 13 residues. Trimming took 3 bases from V and 2 from J, leaving 8 bases between them. CDR3 sequence: CASSFGVPYEQYF. The DNA of the CDR3 is TGTGCCAGCAGCTTCGGAGTCCCCTACGAGCAGTACTTC. The complete variable domain, with remaining parts taken from reference TRBV11-3 and TRBJ2-7, reads EAGVVQSPRYKIIEKKQPVAFWCNPISGHNTLYWYLQNLGQGPELLIRYENEEAVDDSQLPKDRFSAERLKGVDSTLKIQPAELGDSAVYLCASSFGVPYEQYFGPGTRLTVT.

The chain is built from TRBV5-1 and TRBJ2-7, with D unresolved. The CDR3 loop spans 12 amino acids. Trimming cost V 6 bases and J 3 bases, with 10 bases left between them. Germline V gene lookup returns CDR1 SGHRS and CDR2 YFSETQ. This CDR3 reads CASNSADYEQYF. CDR3 nucleotides: TGCGCCAGCAACTCTGCGGACTACGAGCAGTACTTC.

CDR3 DNA sequence: TGTGCCAGCAGCTTGGTTGCGGGGGAGGGCTATGGCTACACCTTC. This sequence encodes CASSLVAGEGYGYTF. The V and J genes are TRBV5-6 and TRBJ1-2; TRBD1 is a possible D gene (5 bases). Trimming removed 0 bases at V and 4 bases at J, with 13 bases between. This CDR3 region has 15 residues. CDR1 is SGHDT, CDR2 YYEEEE, per germline.

A single count supports this clone. The chain has TRBV6-6 and TRBJ1-5; TRBD1 aligns across 7 bases. The CDR3 loop spans 14 amino acids. CDR1 MNHNY and CDR2 SVGAGI come from the germline V gene (reference sequence). The ends lost 5 bases at V and 3 bases at J; junction bases unmatched: 4. The CDR3, as DNA: TGTGCCAGCAGTCCCGGGACAGTCAATCAGCCCCAGCATTTT. Translating gives CASSPGTVNQPQHF.

The chain is built from TRBV7-9 and TRBJ1-2, with 9 positions matching TRBD1. This CDR3 has 12 residues. Germline V CDR1 and CDR2: SEHNR, FQNEAQ (reference sequence). Trimming removed 4 bases from V and 6 bases from J; junction bases left unmatched: 0. The CDR3 bases are TGTGCCAGCAGCTGGGACAGGGATGGCTACACCTTC. It encodes CASSWDRDGYTF.

The chain couples TRBV7-9 to TRBJ1-3, with 8 positions matching TRBD1. The trim removed 4 bases at V and 7 bases at J, leaving 18 bases unmatched. Germline-derived CDR1 and CDR2 are SEHNR and FQNEAQ (reference sequence). CDR3 length: 18 residues. CDR3 bases: TGTGCCAGCAGCTCCTATCTATGGACAGGGAGTAATGCCAACACCATATATTTT. Protein sequence: CASSSYLWTGSNANTIYF.

The V gene is TRBV5-5, the J gene TRBJ1-4; the D gene is possibly TRBD1 (5 bases). In germline, CDR1 is SGHKS, CDR2 YYEKEE (reference sequence). The V end was cut by 10 bases, the J end by 1 base, with 17 bases between. This CDR3 has 15 amino acids. For the CDR3, the DNA is TGTGCCGCCCAGTTGGGGGGAGGAACTAATGAAAAACTGTTTTTT. This translates into CAAQLGGGTNEKLFF.

This clone was detected only once. The V gene is TRBV4-3, the J gene TRBJ2-6; no clear D. CDR3 length: 16 amino acids. The germline gives CDR1 LGHNA, CDR2 YSLEER. Trimming removed 0 bases at V and 6 bases at J, with 12 bases between. The CDR3 spells CASSQDPGTEANVLTF. The CDR3, as DNA: TGCGCCAGCAGCCAAGATCCGGGTACTGAGGCCAACGTCCTGACTTTC.

The genes are TRBV6-5 and TRBJ1-2, with a possible D match to TRBD1 (6 bases). V lost 7 bases to trimming and J lost 6 bases, with 12 bases between them. Germline V lookup: CDR1 MNHEY, CDR2 SVGAGI. The CDR3 is made up of 12 amino acids. CDR3 in amino acids: CASITRDNGYTF. In DNA form, the CDR3 reads TGTGCCAGCATCACGAGGGACAATGGCTACACCTTC.

The chain couples TRBV13 to TRBJ2-5; 7 positions match TRBD2. The closer fit of TRBJ2-7 to the DNA end suggests the J call may be wrong. The length of the CDR3 is 15 residues. The germline gives CDR1 PRHDT, CDR2 FYEKMQ (reference sequence). The CDR3 DNA is TGTGCCAGCAGCCCAGTTGCGGGAGCCCCCTACGAGCAGTACTTC. Translating it yields CASSPVAGAPYEQYF.

This clone occurred once. This chain joins TRBV29-1 and TRBJ2-3; D is undetermined. Germline lookup yields CDR1 SQVTM and CDR2 ANQGSEA. The CDR3 length is 12 residues. V was clipped by 7 bases and J by 0 bases, with 8 bases between them. The chain's CDR3 is CSASDSTDTQYF. The CDR3 DNA is TGCAGCGCGTCAGATAGCACAGATACGCAGTATTTT.

This rearrangement joins TRBV28 to TRBJ1-1, with D uncertain. The CDR3 consists of 17 residues. Germline-derived CDR1 and CDR2 are MDHEN and SYDVKM. Trimming pared 0 bases from V and 1 base from J, leaving 15 bases between. Written as DNA, the CDR3 is TGTGCCAGCAGTTTATGGAGACTTTCGTTACAGAACACTGAAGCTTTCTTT. Residues: CASSLWRLSLQNTEAFF.

DNA of the CDR3: TGCGCCAGCAGCTCAGTCGCCTACGAGCAGTACTTC. Translation: CASSSVAYEQYF. The V gene is TRBV5-1, the J gene TRBJ2-7; D remains ambiguous. The germline gives CDR1 SGHRS, CDR2 YFSETQ. The CDR3 contains 12 residues. V was pared by 3 bases and J by 2 bases, with 6 bases between.

The chain uses TRBV28 and TRBJ2-1; TRBD1 matches 7 bases. Germline V gives CDR1 MDHEN, CDR2 SYDVKM. The CDR3 sequence is 15 residues long. V lost 5 bases to trimming and J lost 3 bases; unmatched junction nucleotides: 7. CDR3: CASSQGQNYYNEQFF. CDR3 DNA sequence: TGTGCCAGCAGTCAGGGACAGAACTACTACAATGAGCAGTTCTTC.

The table lists this clone with a count of one. The CDR3 sequence: CASSLGGHTEAFF. The DNA for the CDR3 is TGCGCCAGCAGCCTAGGGGGCCATACTGAAGCTTTCTTT. V usage is TRBV4-3 and J usage is TRBJ1-1; 7 nucleotides align to TRBD1. Germline V gene sequence: CDR1 LGHNA, CDR2 YSLEER. V lost 4 bases and J lost 5; bases outside the gene matches: 4. This CDR3 region has 13 residues.

The rearrangement joins TRBV12-1 to TRBJ2-1; TRBD1 reflects the table's D call only, with no check against the DNA. TRBV12-1 is a recognized pseudogene. CDR3 length equals 15 residues. The CDR3 bases are TGTGCCAGCAGCTTGGGCCCCCCTACCTACAATGAGCAGTTCTTC. Amino acid sequence: CASSLGPPTYNEQFF.

The chain joins TRBV7-9 to TRBJ2-1; D is unresolved. V lost 5 bases to trimming and J lost 12 bases, with 11 bases between them. This CDR3 is built from 11 residues. The germline gives CDR1 SEHNR, CDR2 FQNEAQ (reference sequence). CDR3 protein: CASSEQARQFF. As DNA, the CDR3 is TGTGCCAGCAGCGAGCAGGCTCGGCAGTTCTTC.

Remarks on this clone: Other DNA sequences within the sample encode an identical CDR3. The chain recombines TRBV7-3 with TRBJ2-3; D is unclear. Germline V gene sequence: CDR1 SGHTA, CDR2 FQGTGA. Trimming took off 4 bases at V and 0 bases at J, with 11 bases between the two ends. The CDR3 runs to 15 residues. Written as DNA, the CDR3 is TGTGCCAGCAGCTCCTCCCCCCTTAGCACAGATACGCAGTATTTT. It encodes CASSSSPLSTDTQYF.

The V and J genes are TRBV6-5 and TRBJ1-4, with 9 positions matching TRBD1. With 0 bases clipped from V and 10 bases from J, the junction kept 3 bases outside the gene matches. The CDR3 length is 14 residues. The germline gives CDR1 MNHEY, CDR2 SVGAGI. This chain's CDR3 is CASSYSDRGGKLFF. For the CDR3, the DNA is TGTGCCAGCAGTTACTCGGACAGGGGTGGAAAACTGTTTTTT.

V gene TRBV7-2 combines with J gene TRBJ2-7, with D perhaps matching TRBD2 (6 bases). Between the trimmed V and J ends, which lost 0 bases and 2 bases, there was a span of 17 bases. CDR1 is SGHTA and CDR2 is FQGNSA in the germline V gene. CDR3 length: 17 amino acids. The CDR3 coding sequence is TGTGCCAGCAGCTTAGCCCTCAGCGGGCATTCCACCTACGAGCAGTACTTC. Protein: CASSLALSGHSTYEQYF.

The V call is TRBV6-5, the J call TRBJ2-7, with a possible D match to TRBD2 (6 bases). Germline lookup yields CDR1 MNHEY and CDR2 SVGAGI. Trimming removed 2 bases from V and 2 bases from J, with 13 bases in between. The length of the CDR3 is 15 residues. The CDR3 DNA follows: TGTGCCAGCAGTTACAGGGCGGGACTGGCCTACGAGCAGTACTTC. The encoded protein is CASSYRAGLAYEQYF.

The J gene is TRBJ2-3, the V gene TRBV7-2, with a weak D call TRBD2 (5 bases). The CDR3 consists of 15 residues. Germline CDR1 is SGHTA and CDR2 is FQGNSA. The V end was cut by 1 base, the J end by 1 base, with 9 bases between. CDR3 residues: CASSLVGGRTDTQYF. The CDR3 nucleotides read TGTGCCAGCAGCTTAGTCGGAGGACGCACAGATACGCAGTATTTT.

The chain links TRBV9 to TRBJ2-5; the match to TRBD2 covers 8 bases. J was trimmed by 7 bases and V by 3 bases; bases with no gene match: 2. Germline values: CDR1 SGDLS, CDR2 YYNGEE. The CDR3 has 12 residues. The CDR3 DNA follows: TGTGCCAGCAGCGAGAGCGGGGGGACCCAGTACTTC. This translates into CASSESGGTQYF.

The CDR3 sequence: CASSYSIAGSQPQHF. The CDR3 DNA sequence: TGTGCCAGCAGTTACTCGATAGCGGGGAGTCAGCCCCAGCATTTT. V is TRBV6-5 and J is TRBJ1-5, with D unclear. This CDR3 comprises 15 residues. Germline V CDR1 and CDR2: MNHEY, SVGAGI. Trimming stripped 0 bases from V and 6 bases from J, with 12 bases between.